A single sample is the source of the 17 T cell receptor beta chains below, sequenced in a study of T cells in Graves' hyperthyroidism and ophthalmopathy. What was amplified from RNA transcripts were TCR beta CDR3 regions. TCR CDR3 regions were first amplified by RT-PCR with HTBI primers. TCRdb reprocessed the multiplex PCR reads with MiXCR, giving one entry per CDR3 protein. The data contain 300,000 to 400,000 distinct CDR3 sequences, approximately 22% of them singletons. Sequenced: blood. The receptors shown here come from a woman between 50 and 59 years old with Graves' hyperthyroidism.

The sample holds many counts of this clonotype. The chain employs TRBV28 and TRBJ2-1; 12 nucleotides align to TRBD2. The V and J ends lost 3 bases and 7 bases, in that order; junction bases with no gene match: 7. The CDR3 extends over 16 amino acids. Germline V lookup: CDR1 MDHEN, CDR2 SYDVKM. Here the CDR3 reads CASSFVETSGRNEQFF. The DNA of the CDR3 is TGTGCCAGCAGTTTCGTTGAGACTAGCGGGAGAAATGAGCAGTTCTTC.

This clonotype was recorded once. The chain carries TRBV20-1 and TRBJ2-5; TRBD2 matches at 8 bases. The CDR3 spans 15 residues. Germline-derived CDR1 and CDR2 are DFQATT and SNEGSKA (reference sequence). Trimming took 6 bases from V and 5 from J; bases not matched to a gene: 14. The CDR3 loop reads CSAGGRSGTEETQYF. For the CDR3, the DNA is TGCAGTGCAGGGGGGCGTAGCGGGACTGAGGAGACCCAGTACTTC.

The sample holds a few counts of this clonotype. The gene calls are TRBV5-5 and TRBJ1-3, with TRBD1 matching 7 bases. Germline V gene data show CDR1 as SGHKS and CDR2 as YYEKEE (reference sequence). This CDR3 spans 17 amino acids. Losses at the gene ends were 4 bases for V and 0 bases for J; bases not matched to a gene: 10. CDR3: CASSISRDRHSGNTIYF. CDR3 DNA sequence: TGTGCCAGCAGCATTTCCCGGGACAGACACTCTGGAAACACCATATATTTT.

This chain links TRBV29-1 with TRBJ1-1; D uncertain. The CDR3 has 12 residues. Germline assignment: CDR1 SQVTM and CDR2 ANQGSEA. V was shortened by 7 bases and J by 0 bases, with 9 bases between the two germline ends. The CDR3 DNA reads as TGCAGCGCCGGACGGATGAACACTGAAGCTTTCTTT. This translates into CSAGRMNTEAFF.

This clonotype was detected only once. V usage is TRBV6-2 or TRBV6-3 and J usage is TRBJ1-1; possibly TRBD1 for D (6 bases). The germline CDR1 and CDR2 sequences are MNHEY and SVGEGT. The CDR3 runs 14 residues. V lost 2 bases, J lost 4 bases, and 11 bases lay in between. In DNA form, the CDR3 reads TGTGCCAGCAGTTACCAGGGGCAAGGCACTGAAGCTTTCTTT. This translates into CASSYQGQGTEAFF.

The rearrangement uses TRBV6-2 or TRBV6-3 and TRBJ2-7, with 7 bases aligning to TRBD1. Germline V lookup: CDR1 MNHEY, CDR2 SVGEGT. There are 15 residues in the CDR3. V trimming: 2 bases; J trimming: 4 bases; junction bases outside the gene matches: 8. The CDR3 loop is CASSYAGQAVYEQYF. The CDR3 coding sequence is TGTGCCAGCAGTTACGCAGGACAGGCTGTTTACGAGCAGTACTTC.

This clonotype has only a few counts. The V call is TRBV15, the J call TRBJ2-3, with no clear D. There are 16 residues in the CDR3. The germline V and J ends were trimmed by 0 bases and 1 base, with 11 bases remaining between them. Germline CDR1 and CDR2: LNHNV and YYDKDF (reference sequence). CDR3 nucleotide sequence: TGTGCCACCAGCAGAGATCCCATCTATGGCACAGATACGCAGTATTTT. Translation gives CATSRDPIYGTDTQYF.

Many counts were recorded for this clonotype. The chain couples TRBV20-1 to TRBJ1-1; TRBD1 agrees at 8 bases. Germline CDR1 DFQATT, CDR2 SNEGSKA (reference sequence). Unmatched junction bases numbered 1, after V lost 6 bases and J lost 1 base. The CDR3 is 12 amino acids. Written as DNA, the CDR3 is TGCAGTGCCGACAGGGGGAACACTGAAGCTTTCTTT. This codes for CSADRGNTEAFF.

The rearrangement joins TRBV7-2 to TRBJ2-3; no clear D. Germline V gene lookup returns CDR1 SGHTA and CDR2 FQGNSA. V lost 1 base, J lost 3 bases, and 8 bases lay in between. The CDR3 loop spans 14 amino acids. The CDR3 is CASSLVSQTDTQYF. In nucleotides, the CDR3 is TGTGCCAGCAGCTTAGTAAGCCAAACAGATACGCAGTATTTT.

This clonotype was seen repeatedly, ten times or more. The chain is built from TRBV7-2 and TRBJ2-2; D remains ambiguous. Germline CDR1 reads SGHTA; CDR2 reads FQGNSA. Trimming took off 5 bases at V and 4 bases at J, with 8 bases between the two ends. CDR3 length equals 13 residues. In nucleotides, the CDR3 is TGTGCCAGCAGCCCTACGTTCACCGGGGAGCTGTTTTTT. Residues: CASSPTFTGELFF.

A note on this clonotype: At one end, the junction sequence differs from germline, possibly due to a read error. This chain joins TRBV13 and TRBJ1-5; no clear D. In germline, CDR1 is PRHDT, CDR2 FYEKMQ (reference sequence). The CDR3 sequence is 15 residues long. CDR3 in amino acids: CASSLAAASNQPQHF. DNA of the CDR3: TGCGCCAGCAGCTTGGCGGCAGCGAGCAATCAGCCCCAGCATTTT.

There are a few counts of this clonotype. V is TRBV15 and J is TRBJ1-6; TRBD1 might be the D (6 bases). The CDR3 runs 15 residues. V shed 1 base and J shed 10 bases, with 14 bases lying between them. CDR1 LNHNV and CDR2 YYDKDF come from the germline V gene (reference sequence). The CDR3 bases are TGTGCCACCAGCAGAGGTCAGGGGTCTGGGTCACCCCTCCACTTT. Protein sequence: CATSRGQGSGSPLHF.

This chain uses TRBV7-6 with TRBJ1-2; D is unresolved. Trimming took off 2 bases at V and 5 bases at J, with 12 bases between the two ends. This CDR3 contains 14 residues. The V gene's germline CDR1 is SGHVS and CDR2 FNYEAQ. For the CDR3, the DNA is TGTGCCAGCAGCTTATCCCCGGAATTGTATGGCTACACCTTC. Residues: CASSLSPELYGYTF.

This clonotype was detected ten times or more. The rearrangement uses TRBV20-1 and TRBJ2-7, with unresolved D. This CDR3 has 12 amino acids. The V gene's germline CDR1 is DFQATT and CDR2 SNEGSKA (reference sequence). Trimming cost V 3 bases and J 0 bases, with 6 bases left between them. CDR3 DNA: TGCAGTGCTAGCCAAATCTCCTACGAGCAGTACTTC. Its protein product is CSASQISYEQYF.

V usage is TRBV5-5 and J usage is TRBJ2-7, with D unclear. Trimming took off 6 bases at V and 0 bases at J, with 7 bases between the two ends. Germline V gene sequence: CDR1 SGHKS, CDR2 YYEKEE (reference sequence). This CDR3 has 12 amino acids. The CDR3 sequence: CASIGDSYEQYF. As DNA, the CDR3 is TGTGCCAGCATCGGAGACTCCTACGAGCAGTACTTC.

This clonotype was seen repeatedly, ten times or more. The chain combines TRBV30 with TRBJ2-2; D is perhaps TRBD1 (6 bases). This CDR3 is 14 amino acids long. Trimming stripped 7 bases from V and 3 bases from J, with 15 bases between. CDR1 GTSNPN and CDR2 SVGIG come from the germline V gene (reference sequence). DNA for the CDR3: TGTGCCTCCTCGAGGGCAGGGGACACCGGGGAGCTGTTTTTT. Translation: CASSRAGDTGELFF.

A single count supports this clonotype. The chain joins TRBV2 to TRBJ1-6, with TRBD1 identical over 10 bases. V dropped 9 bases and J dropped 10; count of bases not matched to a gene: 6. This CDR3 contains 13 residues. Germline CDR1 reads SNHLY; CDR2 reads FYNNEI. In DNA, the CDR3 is TGTGCCAGTGGGACAGGGGAGAGATCACCCCTCCACTTT. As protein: CASGTGERSPLHF.